What follows are 32 T cell receptor beta chains derived from one specimen sequenced in a study of radiotherapy plus CTLA-4 blockade in lung cancer. Some clones are missing from TCRdb's copy, which holds only in-frame ones; the method was immunoSEQ multiplex PCR. The table lists roughly 45,000 clones, more than 60% of them singletons. The material sequenced was peripheral blood, taken from a patient treated with radiotherapy plus ipilimumab. The receptors derive from a human donor with non-small cell lung cancer who had a partial response to radiotherapy plus ipilimumab.

The rearrangement joins TRBV29-1 to TRBJ1-1; a possible D gene is TRBD1 (6 bases). The germline V gene encodes CDR1 SQVTM and CDR2 ANQGSEA. The CDR3 is 15 amino acids. Trimming stripped 7 bases from V and 1 base from J, with 19 bases between. The DNA of the CDR3 is TGCAGCGCTGCGGGGGAGGGAGGGGGGAACACTGAAGCTTTCTTT. This translates into CSAAGEGGGNTEAFF. Together with reference TRBV29-1 and TRBJ1-1, the CDR3 gives the full variable domain: SAVISQKPSRDICQRGTSLTIQCQVDSQVTMMFWYRQQPGQSLTLIATANQGSEATYESGFVIDKFPISRPNLTFSTLTVSNMSPEDSSIYLCSAAGEGGGNTEAFFGQGTRLTVV.

This clone was found a few times. The rearrangement joins TRBV6-6 to TRBJ2-6, with 7 bases aligning to TRBD1. CDR1 is MNHNY, CDR2 SVGAGI, per germline (reference sequence). The trim removed 6 bases at V and 2 bases at J, leaving 7 bases unmatched. This CDR3 has 16 residues. CDR3 in amino acids: CASRLQGQAGANVLTF. The CDR3 region has the DNA TGTGCCAGCAGGCTACAGGGGCAGGCTGGGGCCAACGTCCTGACTTTC.

This clone was seen more than once but under ten times. The V and J genes are TRBV7-2 and TRBJ2-5; 9 bases are a match to TRBD2. V was pared by 0 bases and J by 2 bases, with 7 bases of the junction left unmatched. CDR3 length: 17 amino acids. The germline CDR1 and CDR2 sequences are SGHTA and FQGNSA. CDR3 region: CASSLAPRAGGQETQYF. Here the CDR3 DNA reads TGTGCCAGCAGCTTAGCGCCGAGGGCGGGGGGGCAAGAGACCCAGTACTTC.

In regard to this clone: A read error may account for a junction end that differs from germline. The chain is built from TRBV7-7 and TRBJ2-3, with D possibly TRBD2 on 5 matching bases. The CDR3 spans 13 residues. In germline, CDR1 is SSHAT, CDR2 FNYEAQ (reference sequence). The CDR3 nucleotides are TGTGCTAGCAGCCTTGTAGAGGGAGATACGCAGTATTTT. It codes for CASSLVEGDTQYF.

The chain recombines TRBV2 with TRBJ1-1, with 7 bases identical to TRBD1. This CDR3 is 16 amino acids long. V gave up 1 base and J gave up 5 bases; unmatched junction bases: 10. The germline CDR1 and CDR2 sequences are SNHLY and FYNNEI. DNA for the CDR3: TGTGCCAGCAGTGAAGTGGGGGCGACAGGGAGGACTGAAGCTTTCTTT. Amino acids: CASSEVGATGRTEAFF.

This clone was counted only a few times. Distinct nucleotide sequences in the sample also encode this CDR3. The chain is built from TRBV19 and TRBJ1-6; D call uncertain. The CDR3 has 12 residues. V was shortened by 3 bases and J by 8 bases, with 5 bases between the two germline ends. Germline V gives CDR1 LNHDA, CDR2 SQIVND (reference sequence). CDR3 protein: CASSISDSPLHF. Here the CDR3 DNA reads TGTGCCAGTAGTATCTCGGATTCACCCCTCCACTTT.

This clone was recorded at least ten times. The chain has TRBV7-2 and TRBJ2-4; TRBD2 might be the D (5 bases). Between the trimmed V and J ends, which lost 5 bases and 15 bases, there was a span of 14 bases. CDR1 and CDR2 (germline): SGHTA, FQGNSA. This CDR3 comprises 11 residues. In nucleotides, the CDR3 is TGTGCCAGCAGCCCCGGGGTCGAGAGGTACTTC. Encoded protein: CASSPGVERYF.

The genes are TRBV2 and TRBJ1-3; 7 bases fit TRBD1. The CDR3 is made up of 15 amino acids. Unmatched junction bases numbered 11, after V lost 6 bases and J lost 6 bases. The germline V gene has CDR1 SNHLY and CDR2 FYNNEI. For the CDR3, the DNA is TGTGCCAGCAGCTCTGGACAGGTCGCCCCAAACACCATATATTTT. It codes for CASSSGQVAPNTIYF.

This clone has a count of ten or more. The chain joins TRBV29-1 to TRBJ2-7, with TRBD1 matching 11 bases. V lost 6 bases to trimming and J lost 8 bases; unmatched junction nucleotides: 9. The germline V gene encodes CDR1 SQVTM and CDR2 ANQGSEA. The length of the CDR3 is 13 residues. The CDR3 DNA follows: TGCAGCGTGGCGAAGGACAGGGGGCCACAGCAGTACTTC. It specifies CSVAKDRGPQQYF.

J is TRBJ2-1 and V is TRBV7-2; D is ambiguous. V lost 5 bases and J lost 0, with 11 bases in between. Germline CDR1 reads SGHTA; CDR2 reads FQGNSA. CDR3 length equals 15 residues. This CDR3 is CASSAGSTSYNEQFF. The CDR3 DNA reads TGTGCCAGCAGCGCCGGGTCTACCTCCTACAATGAGCAGTTCTTC.

The chain carries TRBV7-9 and TRBJ1-1, with 8 nucleotides matching TRBD1. J was trimmed by 5 bases and V by 5 bases; bases with no gene match: 10. Germline lookup yields CDR1 SEHNR and CDR2 FQNEAQ (reference sequence). The CDR3 totals 15 residues. This chain's CDR3 is CASSARDRMGTEAFF. The CDR3 DNA reads TGTGCCAGCAGCGCTCGGGACAGGATGGGAACTGAAGCTTTCTTT.

The genes are TRBV11-2 and TRBJ2-1; 8 bases are shared with TRBD2. The CDR3 is 16 residues long. The germline gives CDR1 SGHAT, CDR2 FQNNGV. Trimming removed 5 bases from V and 5 bases from J; junction bases left unmatched: 11. The CDR3 sequence is CASSQRLASIHNEQFF. Here the CDR3 DNA reads TGTGCCAGCAGCCAAAGACTAGCGAGTATCCACAATGAGCAGTTCTTC.

The chain employs TRBV11-2 and TRBJ2-7; D perhaps matches TRBD2 (5 bases). The CDR3 runs to 14 residues. Deletions cut 5 bases from V and 0 bases from J, with 11 bases between. From germline, CDR1 is SGHAT and CDR2 FQNNGV. CDR3 loop: CASSPSGISYEQYF. The DNA of the CDR3 is TGTGCCAGCAGCCCATCCGGGATCTCCTACGAGCAGTACTTC.

The chain links TRBV21-1 to TRBJ2-3; the D call TRBD1 from the table was never checked on the DNA. TRBV21-1 is a pseudogene locus. The CDR3 loop spans 15 amino acids. DNA of the CDR3: TGTGCCAGCAGCATGACAGGGGGCGGATCAGATACGCAGTATTTT. Its translation is CASSMTGGGSDTQYF.

This rearrangement joins TRBV6-6 to TRBJ2-2, with D perhaps matching TRBD2 (5 bases). Germline V gives CDR1 MNHNY, CDR2 SVGAGI (reference sequence). V shed 8 bases and J shed 4 bases, with 14 bases lying between them. The CDR3 covers 14 residues. Here the CDR3 reads CASQDPRGTGELFF. For the CDR3, the DNA is TGTGCCAGCCAAGATCCCCGGGGCACCGGGGAGCTGTTTTTT.

The chain combines TRBV6-1 with TRBJ2-1; D might be TRBD1 (5 bases). Between the trimmed V and J ends, which lost 7 bases and 2 bases, there was a span of 12 bases. In germline, CDR1 is MNHNS, CDR2 SASEGT. This CDR3 spans 14 amino acids. CDR3 in amino acids: CASTATAAYNEQFF. CDR3 nucleotides: TGTGCCAGCACCGCGACAGCAGCCTACAATGAGCAGTTCTTC.

This clone was observed once. The chain couples TRBV7-2 to TRBJ2-3; 10 bases match TRBD2. V was clipped by 5 bases and J by 0 bases; unmatched bases: 8. Germline V gene lookup returns CDR1 SGHTA and CDR2 FQGNSA. The CDR3 runs to 17 residues. CDR3 bases: TGTGCCAGCAGCGAACGACTAGCGGGCCCGAGCACAGATACGCAGTATTTT. Translated, it gives CASSERLAGPSTDTQYF. Using reference TRBV7-2 and TRBJ2-3 for the parts outside the CDR3, the full variable domain is GAGVSQSPSNKVTEKGKDVELRCDPISGHTALYWYRQSLGQGLEFLIYFQGNSAPDKSGLPSDRFSAERTGGSVSTLTIQRTQQEDSAVYLCASSERLAGPSTDTQYFGPGTRLTVL.

The chain carries TRBV10-3 and TRBJ2-7; D unclear. Germline V CDR1 and CDR2: ENHRY, SYGVKD. The CDR3 covers 15 residues. The V gene lost 0 bases and the J gene lost 7 bases, with 16 bases spanning the gap. The CDR3 bases are TGTGCCATCAGTGAGTCGATTGGCCAACCCAAGGAGCAGTACTTC. Protein sequence: CAISESIGQPKEQYF.

This chain connects TRBV9 to TRBJ1-2, with TRBD1 identical over 8 bases. The V and J ends lost 5 bases and 4 bases, in that order; junction bases with no gene match: 7. Per the germline V gene, CDR1 is SGDLS and CDR2 is YYNGEE. CDR3 length: 14 residues. The DNA for the CDR3 is TGTGCCAGCAGTATAGGACAGGGCCCCTATGGCTACACCTTC. Its protein is CASSIGQGPYGYTF.

This clone was observed a handful of times. This chain connects TRBV7-9 to TRBJ1-2, with 9 positions matching TRBD1. J was trimmed by 4 bases and V by 3 bases; bases with no gene match: 0. Germline V lookup: CDR1 SEHNR, CDR2 FQNEAQ (reference sequence). The CDR3 totals 13 residues. CDR3 region: CASSLTGGYGYTF. Written as DNA, the CDR3 is TGTGCCAGCAGCTTGACAGGGGGCTATGGCTACACCTTC.

The chain links TRBV6-1 to TRBJ2-7; 9 nucleotides agree with TRBD1. With V trimmed by 1 base and J by 3 bases, 7 bases remained unmatched. Germline V CDR1 and CDR2: MNHNS, SASEGT. The CDR3 sequence is 16 residues long. CDR3 nucleotides: TGTGCCAGCAGTGAAGACCCGGGACAGGGCCTCTACGAGCAGTACTTC. It specifies CASSEDPGQGLYEQYF.

The rearrangement uses TRBV9 and TRBJ1-2; the D is unclear. CDR1 is SGDLS and CDR2 is YYNGEE in the germline V gene. This CDR3 is built from 15 residues. V lost 1 base to trimming and J lost 2 bases, with 12 bases between them. Here the CDR3 reads CASSVWEEPNYGYTF. CDR3 nucleotides: TGTGCCAGCAGCGTATGGGAGGAGCCAAACTATGGCTACACCTTC.

The chain recombines TRBV9 with TRBJ2-1; 11 nucleotides line up with TRBD2. CDR3 length equals 18 residues. CDR1 SGDLS and CDR2 YYNGEE come from the germline V gene. Trimming at V came to 0 bases and at J to 6 bases, leaving 11 bases not matched to a gene. CDR3 sequence (DNA): TGTGCCAGCAGCGTAGCTCCCAGTGGGCTAGCGGGAGGCAATGAGCAGTTCTTC. Translation gives CASSVAPSGLAGGNEQFF.

This chain joins TRBV7-9 and TRBJ1-4, with unresolved D. CDR3 length: 15 residues. V lost 2 bases and J lost 8, with 15 bases in between. CDR1 is SEHNR and CDR2 is FQNEAQ in the germline V gene (reference sequence). CDR3 sequence: CASSLNPFSPEKLFF. DNA of the CDR3: TGTGCCAGCAGCTTAAACCCTTTTAGCCCCGAAAAACTGTTTTTT.

This chain connects TRBV20-1 to TRBJ1-1; D unclear. This CDR3 has 11 amino acids. V lost 5 bases and J lost 3, with 7 bases in between. CDR1 is DFQATT and CDR2 is SNEGSKA in the germline V gene (reference sequence). CDR3 sequence (DNA): TGCAGTGCTCCCCGGGACACTGAAGCTTTCTTT. Protein product: CSAPRDTEAFF.

This clone was observed a handful of times. This chain connects TRBV2 to TRBJ2-3; 13 bases align to TRBD2. The ends lost 7 bases at V and 4 bases at J; junction bases unmatched: 2. This CDR3 region has 14 residues. Germline-derived CDR1 and CDR2 are SNHLY and FYNNEI. The CDR3 here is CASTGTSGADTQYF. CDR3 nucleotide sequence: TGTGCCAGCACCGGGACTAGCGGGGCAGATACGCAGTATTTT.

This clone was picked up a small number of times. This chain uses TRBV5-1 with TRBJ2-7; 7 positions match TRBD2. The length of the CDR3 is 13 residues. Germline V lookup: CDR1 SGHRS, CDR2 YFSETQ. J gave up 3 bases and V 7 bases, and 7 bases lay outside the gene matches. The chain's CDR3 is CASGPSGNYEQYF. CDR3 sequence (DNA): TGCGCCAGCGGCCCTAGCGGAAACTACGAGCAGTACTTC.

V is TRBV6-6 and J is TRBJ1-2, with 8 bases aligning to TRBD1. The CDR3 spans 16 residues. Germline values: CDR1 MNHNY, CDR2 SVGAGI (reference sequence). Unmatched junction bases numbered 16, after V lost 7 bases and J lost 6 bases. The CDR3 sequence is CASTGDRTLPRHGYTF. CDR3 nucleotide sequence: TGTGCCAGCACAGGGGACAGGACGTTACCTCGGCATGGCTACACCTTC.

This rearrangement joins TRBV10-3 to TRBJ2-1; D is undetermined. In germline, CDR1 is ENHRY, CDR2 SYGVKD. Trimming removed 6 bases from V and 7 bases from J, with 22 bases in between. This CDR3 spans 16 amino acids. The CDR3 nucleotides read TGTGCCATCAGGGCTTCCGACGGTGAGGTAACTAATGAGCAGTTCTTC. The encoded protein is CAIRASDGEVTNEQFF.

This clone was detected a few times. This chain uses TRBV19 with TRBJ1-1; TRBD1 might be the D (5 bases). The CDR3 is 12 amino acids. Germline lookup yields CDR1 LNHDA and CDR2 SQIVND (reference sequence). Between the trimmed V and J ends, which lost 8 bases and 10 bases, there was a span of 17 bases. CDR3 amino acids: CASARGLGAAFF. The CDR3 DNA reads as TGTGCCAGTGCTAGGGGTCTTGGGGCAGCTTTCTTT.

The chain carries TRBV18 and TRBJ2-7, with D maybe TRBD1 (6 bases). Germline loops: CDR1 KGHSH, CDR2 LQKENI. This CDR3 spans 16 amino acids. V dropped 0 bases and J dropped 6 bases, with 18 bases sitting between them. The DNA for the CDR3 is TGTGCCAGCTCACCACCGGCGAAGGTGGGGGCTTCCGAGCAGTACTTC. It specifies CASSPPAKVGASEQYF. Based on the CDR3 plus reference TRBV18 and TRBJ2-7, the full variable domain is NAGVMQNPRHLVRRRGQEARLRCSPMKGHSHVYWYRQLPEEGLKFMVYLQKENIIDESGMPKERFSAEFPKEGPSILRIQQVVRGDSAAYFCASSPPAKVGASEQYFGPGTRLTVT.

The rearrangement joins TRBV25-1 to TRBJ2-7; a weak D match, TRBD2 (6 bases). Germline V CDR1 and CDR2: MGHDK, SYGVNS. The V end was cut by 6 bases, the J end by 6 bases, with 12 bases between. The CDR3 is made up of 12 amino acids. CDR3 nucleotides: TGTGCCAGCAGCAGGGACTTCCGCGAGCAGTACTTC. Residues: CASSRDFREQYF.